The rows below give T cell receptor beta chains drawn from one sample of a study of blood T cell repertoires in COVID-19. Libraries were prepared by immunoSEQ multiplex PCR; TCRdb keeps only in-frame clonotypes and omits some of them. This sample yields tens of thousands of clones, of which roughly 90% are seen a single time; 7.3% belongs to the top ten. Sequenced material: peripheral blood. Source of these receptors: a man aged 65-85 years with acute or convalescent COVID-19. CDR3s include the opening cysteine and the closing phenylalanine or tryptophan. The D gene is left open where the match is weak. Not every row has a clone size; where given, it reads once, few, many or a size class.

NA	TRBJ2-1	TRBV29-1	TRBD2	TGCAGCGTTGACCGGGGAGGGTACAATGAGCAGTTCTTC	CSVDRGGYNEQFF
NA	TRBJ2-5	TRBV9	TRBD2	TGTGCCAGCAGCGCTAGCGGGGGGCCGTATGAGGAGACCCAGTACTTC	CASSASGGPYEETQYF
NA	TRBJ1-1	TRBV7-2	TRBD1	TGTGCCAGCAGCTCGACAGGGACCACTGAAGCTTTCTTT	CASSSTGTTEAFF
NA	TRBJ2-6	TRBV19	NA	TGTGCCAGTAGTATGGGGTGGGCGTCTGGGAGCTCTGGGGCCAACGTCCTGACTTTC	CASSMGWASGSSGANVLTF
few	TRBJ1-4	TRBV28	NA	TGTGCCAGCAGTTCAGGGAATGAAAAACTGTTTTTT	CASSSGNEKLFF
NA	TRBJ2-7	TRBV27	NA	TGTGCCAGCAGCGTTGACACGCTCAAATCCTACGAGCAGTACTTC	CASSVDTLKSYEQYF
few	TRBJ2-1	TRBV5-4	NA	TGTGCCAGCGGGAGAGACCCCTCCTACAATGAGCAGTTCTTC	CASGRDPSYNEQFF
NA	TRBJ2-2	TRBV30	TRBD1	TGTGCCTGGAGTGATACCGGGACAGCTAACACCGGGGAGCTGTTTTTT	CAWSDTGTANTGELFF
NA	TRBJ2-7	TRBV25-1	NA	TGTGCCAGCAGCATTCCCGGGGTCGGCTACGAGCAGTACTTC	CASSIPGVGYEQYF
NA	TRBJ2-2	TRBV9	NA	TGTGCCAGCAGCGTGAGCCCCTCTAGCGCGAACACCGGGGAGCTGTTTTTT	CASSVSPSSANTGELFF
NA	TRBJ2-7	TRBV28	TRBD2	TGTGCCAGCAGCCGTCCTCCCGCGGGAGGGCCGTTAAGCTCCTACGAGCAGTACTTC	CASSRPPAGGPLSSYEQYF
NA	TRBJ2-7	TRBV6-1	TRBD2	TGTGCCAGCAGTGAATTGGGGGGGAGTTCCTACGAGCAGTACTTC	CASSELGGSSYEQYF
NA	TRBJ2-3	TRBV23-1	TRBD1	TGCGCCAGCAGTCAATCACCCGGGGACAGGGACACAGATACGCAGTATTTT	CASSQSPGDRDTDTQYF
NA	TRBJ2-1	TRBV4-1	NA	TGCGCCAGCAGCCAAGATTCAGCAGGGGCCTACAATGAGCAGTTCTTC	CASSQDSAGAYNEQFF
NA	TRBJ1-1	TRBV7-8	TRBD1	TGTGCCAGCAGCCCCTCAGACAGGGATAGCACTGAAGCTTTCTTT	CASSPSDRDSTEAFF
NA	TRBJ1-2	TRBV27	NA	TGTGCCATCAGGGGTCCTCTAGGAGATGGCTACACCTTC	CAIRGPLGDGYTF
NA	TRBJ2-1	TRBV15	NA	TGTGCCACCCGCCTTGGAGGGGCCGGTTTCGATGAGCAGTTCTTC	CATRLGGAGFDEQFF
NA	TRBJ2-7	TRBV28	NA	TGTGCCAGCAGTCCATTAACGCTATACAGGGTCGGTAGGTACGAGCAGTACTTC	CASSPLTLYRVGRYEQYF
NA	TRBJ1-3	TRBV6-2/TRBV6-3	NA	TGTGCCAGCAGTTACCGAGCGAACAGGGCTTCGGGAAACACCATATATTTT	CASSYRANRASGNTIYF
NA	TRBJ2-7	TRBV12-3/TRBV12-4	NA	TGTGCCAGCAGGGAGGTGGGTTACGAGCAGTACTTC	CASREVGYEQYF
NA	TRBJ2-1	TRBV5-6	NA	TGTGCCAGCAGCCCAAGTGGGCAGCCTCGGGGGTTCTTC	CASSPSGQPRGFF
NA	TRBJ1-1	TRBV7-9	NA	TGTGCCAGCAGCTTAGTTCTGGGACAGAACACTGAAGCTTTCTTT	CASSLVLGQNTEAFF
NA	TRBJ2-7	TRBV10-2	NA	TGCGCCAGCAGTGTGTCGGCCGGGGGTACCTACGAGCAGTACTTC	CASSVSAGGTYEQYF
NA	TRBJ2-7	TRBV2	TRBD2	TGTGCCAGCAGTTCTCACGCGCAGGGAGGGAGGTACGAGCAGTACTTC	CASSSHAQGGRYEQYF
once	TRBJ2-2	TRBV5-5	TRBD1	TGTGCCAGCAGCTTTAGCCCCAGCCGCGGACAGGGGAACACCGGGGAGCTGTTTTTT	CASSFSPSRGQGNTGELFF
NA	TRBJ2-3	TRBV7-9	NA	TGTGCCAGCAGCTTAAACCTAGCAGGCACAGATACGCAGTATTTT	CASSLNLAGTDTQYF
NA	TRBJ2-1	TRBV28	NA	TGTGCCAGCAGTCCTGCGGGCGGGGTGTTCAATGAGCAGTTCTTC	CASSPAGGVFNEQFF
NA	TRBJ1-1	TRBV19	NA	TGTGCCAGTAATAATCCCGTAGGGGTTAACACTGAAGCTTTCTTT	CASNNPVGVNTEAFF
once	TRBJ2-2	TRBV5-4	TRBD2	TGTGCCAGCAGCGAGGGACTAGCGGGAAATCCCGGGGAGCTGTTTTTT	CASSEGLAGNPGELFF